The rows below give T cell receptor beta chains drawn from one sample of a study of blood T cell repertoires in COVID-19. This table comes from immunoSEQ multiplex PCR, and its TCRdb copy is limited to in-frame clones, with some not included. Found here are about 88,000 clones, roughly 90% of them singletons; the top ten hold over 1.5%. What was sequenced was peripheral blood. Receptors were obtained from a man in his fifties or sixties with acute or convalescent COVID-19. Both conserved end residues are part of each CDR3. The D gene is left open where the match is weak. Not all rows give a size; the values are once, few, many and, for expanded clones, a class.

abundance	v_gene	j_gene	d_gene	CDR3aa	CDR3nt
-	TRBV5-6	TRBJ2-7	TRBD1	CASSLGTGPYEQYF	TGTGCCAGCAGCTTGGGGACAGGGCCCTACGAGCAGTACTTC
-	TRBV24-1	TRBJ2-3	-	CATSDAGWADTQYF	TGTGCCACCAGTGATGCGGGCTGGGCAGATACGCAGTATTTT
-	TRBV28	TRBJ2-3	-	CASSLVPADTQYF	TGTGCCAGCAGTTTAGTCCCGGCAGATACGCAGTATTTT
-	TRBV19	TRBJ2-5	-	CASSISGGKGRETQYF	TGTGCCAGTAGTATATCTGGCGGGAAGGGACGGGAGACCCAGTACTTC
-	TRBV6-2/TRBV6-3	TRBJ2-3	TRBD1	CASSFQTGAGTDTQYF	TGTGCCAGCAGTTTCCAGACAGGGGCCGGCACAGATACGCAGTATTTT
-	TRBV11-2	TRBJ1-4	-	CASSLGGWDEKLFF	TGTGCCAGCAGCTTAGGAGGTTGGGATGAAAAACTGTTTTTT
-	TRBV11-3	TRBJ2-1	TRBD2	CASSYTIWTTPGGNEQFF	TGTGCCAGCAGCTACACTATATGGACTACCCCCGGGGGGAATGAGCAGTTCTTC
-	TRBV7-6	TRBJ2-1	TRBD1	CASSLEGQGSYNEQFF	TGTGCCAGCAGCTTAGAAGGACAGGGCTCCTACAATGAGCAGTTCTTC
few	TRBV5-1	TRBJ1-1	-	CASSLTGYGRTEAFF	TGCGCCAGCAGCTTGACGGGGTATGGACGCACTGAAGCTTTCTTT
-	TRBV24-1	TRBJ1-1	-	CATRQNTEAFF	TGTGCCACCAGACAGAACACTGAAGCTTTCTTT